This T cell receptor (beta chain) is drawn from a study of long-term antiretroviral therapy in people with HIV. Every one of the donors gave at least one pre-ART PBMC sample and at least two post-ART PBMC samples. The immunoSEQ assay was v3.0, run at survey level. Researchers set sequencing to target roughly 35,000-55,000 T-cell genomes per sample. This table comes from immunoSEQ multiplex PCR, and its TCRdb copy is limited to in-frame clones, with some not included. The table includes around 21,000 clones, around 86% detected once. Note on this clone: Its antigen is unidentified.

The CDR3 runs to 16 residues. The germline V gene encodes CDR1 MGHDK and CDR2 SYGVNS. V was pared by 3 bases and J by 5 bases, with 17 bases between. Study outcomes and limitations: Every time point showed a repertoire led by clones expanded before ART.

The rearrangement uses TRBV25-1 and TRBJ2-1, with D possibly TRBD1 on 8 matching bases. Source: unsorted PBMCs, taken 0.2 years before starting antiretroviral therapy. This sequence was found in a man between 18 and 29 years old with HIV. The CDR3 DNA reads TGTGCCAGCAGTGATGGTTTACAGGGGGGGAACAATGAGCAGTTCTTC. It yields the protein CASSDGLQGGNNEQFF.